One and the same sample provided the 2 T cell receptor beta chains below, sequenced in a study of blood T cell repertoires in COVID-19. The table came from immunoSEQ multiplex PCR; TCRdb's copy has only in-frame clones and leaves some out. Among about 300,000 clones, more than 75% were seen once, and the ten largest hold 8% to 13%. Sequencing was done on a sample of PBMCs or T cells enriched from blood (not recorded which). These receptors all stem from a woman under 30 who had recovered from COVID-19.

The chain combines TRBV25-1 with TRBJ1-6; the match to TRBD1 covers 7 bases. V was clipped by 4 bases and J by 6 bases; unmatched bases: 9. Germline values: CDR1 MGHDK, CDR2 SYGVNS. The CDR3 totals 16 residues. The CDR3 spells CASSAMTGHGNSPLHF. CDR3 sequence (DNA): TGTGCCAGCAGTGCAATGACAGGGCATGGTAATTCACCCCTCCACTTT. Together with reference TRBV25-1 and TRBJ1-6, the CDR3 gives the full variable domain: EADIYQTPRYLVIGTGKKITLECSQTMGHDKMYWYQQDPGMELHLIHYSYGVNSTEKGDLSSESTVSRIRTEHFPLTLESARPSHTSQYLCASSAMTGHGNSPLHFGNGTRLTVT.

This rearrangement joins TRBV4-2 to TRBJ2-7; D possibly corresponds to TRBD2 (7 bases). Germline V gene lookup returns CDR1 LGHNA and CDR2 YNFKEQ. The CDR3 is made up of 14 amino acids. With 4 bases removed from V and 3 bases from J, the gap between germline ends came to 13 bases. The CDR3 protein is CASSRGGSDYEQYF. As DNA, the CDR3 is TGTGCCAGCAGCCGGGGGGGCTCAGACTACGAGCAGTACTTC.